The clone carrying this TCR beta chain was detected many times. Its antigen is currently unknown. The DNA is left out, because the CDR3 cannot be placed on it with certainty; the CDR3 is given as TCRdb lists it. The data belong to a study of cytomegalovirus exposure and HLA in healthy donors. On the study more broadly: From donors who were HLA-typed, an early data release held about 89 million unique TCRs. Overall study results and limits: Later analysis associated a missense DCLRE1C variant with TCR beta V- and J-gene trimming. Published work reported that the classifier diagnosed cytomegalovirus status with high specificity and sensitivity.

The PCR made use of 60 Vbeta and 13 Jbeta primers. Authors' methods: It was a later analysis that counted 83 million or so unique TCR beta chains, of which approximately 11 million were shared. Profiling relied on immunoSEQ multiplex PCR, and the TCRdb table lists in-frame clones only, not all of them. Clone size and the V and J calls come from that table; the DNA yielded D and trimming. The sample contains roughly 190,000 clones, about four fifths of which appear only once. Sequencing was carried out using PBMCs. This receptor was identified in a woman aged 25 to 45 in good health and CMV-seropositive.

The CDR3 loop is CASSPWGQGTARFF. The chain has TRBV27 and TRBJ2-1; the D call TRBD1 from the table was never checked on the DNA. Inclusive of both ends, the CDR3 amounts to 14 amino acids. CDR1 is MNHEY, CDR2 SMNVEV, per germline (reference sequence).